A single sample is the source of the 21 T cell receptor beta chains below, sequenced in a study of OX40 agonist ivuxolimab in advanced cancers. Clones were read by immunoSEQ multiplex PCR, and TCRdb kept only the in-frame ones, dropping some. The table has about 56,000 clones, around 90% seen once. The sample here was CD4+ or CD8+ T cells sorted from blood, taken in a trial of the OX40 agonist ivuxolimab. The receptor set was obtained from an adult with an advanced solid tumor such as melanoma, head and neck, liver or kidney cancer.

This chain joins TRBV11-2 and TRBJ2-7, with D tentatively TRBD2 (7 bases). Per germline, CDR1 SGHAT and CDR2 FQNNGV. There are 15 residues in the CDR3. V was trimmed by 1 base and J by 5 bases, leaving 15 bases between them. CDR3 bases: TGTGCCAGCAGCTTAGTAGTGGGGGGGCGGGACGAGCAGTACTTC. This codes for CASSLVVGGRDEQYF.

This clone was observed a handful of times. V and J are TRBV19 and TRBJ1-1, with D unclear. Deletions cut 5 bases from V and 1 base from J, with 11 bases between. Per germline, CDR1 LNHDA and CDR2 SQIVND (reference sequence). There are 14 residues in the CDR3. CDR3 sequence reads: CASSDSRGNTEAFF. The DNA of the CDR3 is TGTGCCAGTAGTGACTCTCGTGGGAACACTGAAGCTTTCTTT. The entire variable domain, with the rest obtained from reference TRBV19 and TRBJ1-1, is as follows: DGGITQSPKYLFRKEGQNVTLSCEQNLNHDAMYWYRQDPGQGLRLIYYSQIVNDFQKGDIAEGYSVSREKKESFPLTVTSAQKNPTAFYLCASSDSRGNTEAFFGQGTRLTVV.

The V call is TRBV30, the J call TRBJ2-1, with 7 bases lining up with TRBD2. Germline trimming cut 5 bases from V and 9 bases from J; bases unmatched to any gene: 13. The CDR3 loop spans 14 amino acids. The germline V gene encodes CDR1 GTSNPN and CDR2 SVGIG (reference sequence). CDR3 amino acids: CAWGASGKTGEQFF. The CDR3 bases are TGTGCCTGGGGGGCAAGCGGGAAGACGGGTGAGCAGTTCTTC.

The genes are TRBV19 and TRBJ2-1; D is perhaps TRBD2 (5 bases). Trimming took 0 bases from V and 4 from J, leaving 16 bases between them. Germline V gene data show CDR1 as LNHDA and CDR2 as SQIVND (reference sequence). The CDR3 has 17 residues. The CDR3 coding sequence is TGTGCCAGTAGTATAGATCCCCTAGCAACGGGATACAATGAGCAGTTCTTC. Its translation is CASSIDPLATGYNEQFF.

V gene TRBV30 combines with J gene TRBJ2-7; D gene unclear. Trimming left V 4 bases short and J 0 bases short, with 19 bases between. Per germline, CDR1 GTSNPN and CDR2 SVGIG (reference sequence). CDR3 length: 16 amino acids. CDR3 sequence: CAWTQTGPVRSYEQYF. CDR3 sequence (DNA): TGTGCCTGGACCCAAACTGGGCCGGTTCGCTCCTACGAGCAGTACTTC.

The gene calls are TRBV5-1 and TRBJ2-3, with a weak D call TRBD2 (6 bases). There are 17 residues in the CDR3. Germline CDR1 and CDR2: SGHRS and YFSETQ. V was trimmed by 0 bases and J by 4 bases, leaving 18 bases between them. Written as DNA, the CDR3 is TGCGCCAGCAGCTTGGAGGGACTCCGAGGGGCCCCAGATACGCAGTATTTT. Its translation: CASSLEGLRGAPDTQYF.

The genes are TRBV10-3 and TRBJ2-7; unclear D gene. The CDR3 runs 12 residues. V was pared by 4 bases and J by 2 bases, with 6 bases between. Germline values: CDR1 ENHRY, CDR2 SYGVKD. In nucleotides, the CDR3 is TGTGCCATCAGTGTACAGACCTACGAGCAGTACTTC. It is translated as CAISVQTYEQYF.

The chain carries TRBV7-8 and TRBJ2-2, with 7 bases aligning to TRBD2. Germline CDR1 SGHVS, CDR2 FQNEAQ. V trimming: 2 bases; J trimming: 3 bases; junction bases outside the gene matches: 18. The CDR3 spans 20 residues. The CDR3 region is CASSLTRSVAGDTDTGELFF. The CDR3 DNA is TGTGCCAGCAGCTTAACTCGCTCGGTAGCGGGCGACACGGACACCGGGGAGCTGTTTTTT.

This chain connects TRBV5-5 to TRBJ1-3; D is possibly TRBD1 (5 bases). Germline values: CDR1 SGHKS, CDR2 YYEKEE (reference sequence). This CDR3 region has 15 residues. The germline V and J ends were trimmed by 4 bases and 8 bases, with 19 bases remaining between them. The CDR3 is CASSARAGRGDTIYF. CDR3 DNA sequence: TGTGCCAGCAGCGCGAGGGCTGGGAGGGGCGACACCATATATTTT.

This chain uses TRBV28 with TRBJ2-1; no firm D call. Trimming pared 5 bases from V and 3 bases from J, leaving 8 bases between. The CDR3 totals 13 residues. CDR1 MDHEN and CDR2 SYDVKM come from the germline V gene. DNA of the CDR3: TGTGCCAGCAGTCTGACACTCTACAATGAGCAGTTCTTC. This translates into CASSLTLYNEQFF.

The V gene is TRBV4-1, the J gene TRBJ2-7; 10 positions match TRBD1. CDR3 length: 14 residues. From germline, CDR1 is MGHRA and CDR2 YSYEKL. V dropped 5 bases and J dropped 4; count of bases not matched to a gene: 5. The CDR3 nucleotides read TGCGCCAGCAGCTTCCGGGACAGGGGATACGAGCAGTACTTC. Residues: CASSFRDRGYEQYF.

V gene TRBV7-8 combines with J gene TRBJ2-5; the D gene is possibly TRBD2 (6 bases). CDR3 length: 16 residues. Per germline, CDR1 SGHVS and CDR2 FQNEAQ. Trimming took 5 bases from V and 5 from J, leaving 21 bases between them. Here the CDR3 DNA reads TGTGCCAGCAGCCCAACTCGGAGGGCTACTATGGAGACCCAGTACTTC. As protein: CASSPTRRATMETQYF. Full variable domain (remainder filled in from reference TRBV7-8 and TRBJ2-5): GAGVSQSPRYKVAKRGQDVALRCDPISGHVSLFWYQQALGQGPEFLTYFQNEAQLDKSGLPSDRFFAERPEGSVSTLKIQRTQQEDSAVYLCASSPTRRATMETQYFGPGTRLLVL.

This chain joins TRBV10-2 and TRBJ1-4; 7 bases map to TRBD1. J gave up 3 bases and V 6 bases, and 4 bases lay outside the gene matches. This CDR3 has 14 residues. Looked up from germline, CDR1 is WSHSY and CDR2 is SAAADI. CDR3 nucleotides: TGCGCCAGCAGGCCCGGGACAGCTAATGAAAAACTGTTTTTT. This translates into CASRPGTANEKLFF.

The chain couples TRBV5-1 to TRBJ2-1; weak D call: TRBD2 (6 bases). Germline CDR1 SGHRS, CDR2 YFSETQ. This CDR3 contains 16 residues. V was trimmed by 0 bases and J by 0 bases, leaving 10 bases between them. The CDR3 here is CASSLAAGSSYNEQFF. CDR3 nucleotide sequence: TGCGCCAGCAGCTTGGCCGCCGGGAGCTCCTACAATGAGCAGTTCTTC.

The table lists this clone with a count of one. V gene TRBV9 combines with J gene TRBJ2-3; the D is unclear. Germline CDR1 SGDLS, CDR2 YYNGEE. V was clipped by 0 bases and J by 4 bases, with 15 bases between them. CDR3 length: 16 residues. CDR3 sequence: CASSVAPGPGADTQYF. Here the CDR3 DNA reads TGTGCCAGCAGCGTAGCTCCTGGGCCTGGCGCAGATACGCAGTATTTT. The complete variable domain, with remaining parts taken from reference TRBV9 and TRBJ2-3, reads DSGVTQTPKHLITATGQRVTLRCSPRSGDLSVYWYQQSLDQGLQFLIQYYNGEERAKGNILERFSAQQFPDLHSELNLSSLELGDSALYFCASSVAPGPGADTQYFGPGTRLTVL.

The chain joins TRBV11-2 to TRBJ2-7, with 7 bases matching TRBD1. V was pared by 5 bases and J by 1 base, with 5 bases of the junction left unmatched. There are 14 residues in the CDR3. Germline V lookup: CDR1 SGHAT, CDR2 FQNNGV. The CDR3 loop is CASSVGQPSYEQYF. CDR3 bases: TGTGCCAGCAGCGTGGGACAGCCTTCCTACGAGCAGTACTTC.

The CDR3 loop is CAWSGAGIYTGELFF. For the CDR3, the DNA is TGTGCCTGGAGTGGGGCAGGGATCTACACCGGGGAGCTGTTTTTT. The chain combines TRBV30 with TRBJ2-2; a possible D gene is TRBD1 (5 bases). The V and J ends lost 1 base and 3 bases respectively, with 12 bases between them. This CDR3 is built from 15 residues. CDR1 is GTSNPN and CDR2 is SVGIG in the germline V gene (reference sequence). Together with reference TRBV30 and TRBJ2-2, the CDR3 gives the full variable domain: SQTIHQWPATLVQPVGSPLSLECTVEGTSNPNLYWYRQAAGRGLQLLFYSVGIGQISSEVPQNLSASRPQDRQFILSSKKLLLSDSGFYLCAWSGAGIYTGELFFGEGSRLTVL.

The sample holds a few counts of this clone. The chain's CDR3 is CASSTGRGYTF. The CDR3 DNA sequence: TGCGCCAGCAGCACGGGGAGGGGCTACACCTTC. The V call is TRBV23-1, the J call TRBJ1-2; D gene unclear. TRBV23-1 is marked as an open reading frame, function uncertain. Between the trimmed V and J ends, which lost 6 bases and 8 bases, there was a span of 10 bases. The CDR3 length is 11 residues.

This chain joins TRBV19 and TRBJ1-4; D is ambiguous. CDR3 length: 14 residues. Germline V gene lookup returns CDR1 LNHDA and CDR2 SQIVND (reference sequence). The V end was cut by 5 bases, the J end by 4 bases, with 11 bases between. CDR3: CASSFPENNEKLFF. For the CDR3, the DNA is TGTGCCAGTAGTTTTCCAGAAAATAATGAAAAACTGTTTTTT.

J is TRBJ2-3 and V is TRBV28; D call uncertain. The V and J ends lost 5 bases and 5 bases respectively, with 20 bases between them. This CDR3 spans 16 amino acids. The germline V gene encodes CDR1 MDHEN and CDR2 SYDVKM. The CDR3 sequence is CASSPSFGAAEDTQYF. The CDR3 DNA reads TGTGCCAGCAGTCCCTCGTTTGGCGCGGCCGAAGATACGCAGTATTTT.

The rearrangement joins TRBV6-6 to TRBJ1-1; possible D gene TRBD1, 5 bases. In germline, CDR1 is MNHNY, CDR2 SVGAGI (reference sequence). Trimming took off 3 bases at V and 7 bases at J, with 9 bases between the two ends. The length of the CDR3 is 12 residues. The CDR3 DNA sequence: TGTGCCAGCAGTTATGGGGGAAATGAAGCTTTCTTT. Translating it yields CASSYGGNEAFF.